The rows below give T cell receptor beta chains drawn from one sample of a study of cytomegalovirus exposure and HLA in healthy donors. Profiled with immunoSEQ multiplex PCR; TCRdb holds only in-frame clones, not every one. The sample yields around 130,000 clones, around 83% seen once. The sequenced sample consisted of PBMCs. All receptors come from a man aged 45-65 years in good health and CMV-seronegative. Each CDR3 is given with its conserved first and last residue. Fields, in order: J gene, D gene, V gene, clone size, CDR3 DNA, CDR3 protein. D genes are given only for firm matches. The size of a clone is reported for some rows only, either as once, few or many, or as a class for expanded clones.

>TRBJ2-1|TRBD2|TRBV29-1|-
TGCAGCTTTCGGTCTTTAGCGGGGGTCTACAATGAGCAGTTCTTC
CSFRSLAGVYNEQFF
>TRBJ1-4|-|TRBV4-2|once
TGTGCCAGCAGCCAAGATCGGAGGGAAAAACTGTTTTTT
CASSQDRREKLFF
>TRBJ1-2|-|TRBV7-9|few
TGTGCCAGCAGTAGGGAGGGTTCTGGCTACACCTTC
CASSREGSGYTF
>TRBJ2-5|TRBD2|TRBV7-9|-
TGTGCCAGCAGCTTGACTATAGCCGGGGAGGGAGAGACCCAGTACTTC
CASSLTIAGEGETQYF
>TRBJ1-1|-|TRBV19|-
TGTGCCAGTAGTATACTGCCAGGGCTATTGAACACTGAAGCTTTCTTT
CASSILPGLLNTEAFF
>TRBJ1-5|-|TRBV28|-
TGTGCCAGCATTACGCTAGGCAATCAGCCCCAGCATTTT
CASITLGNQPQHF
>TRBJ2-7|-|TRBV27|-
TGTGCCAGCAGTTTTAAGGGAGGGCAGTACTTC
CASSFKGGQYF
>TRBJ2-2|TRBD2|TRBV15|-
TGTGCCACCAGCAGTAGCGGGGGCGGTACCGGGGAGCTGTTTTTT
CATSSSGGGTGELFF
>TRBJ2-7|TRBD1|TRBV5-6|-
TGTGCCAGCAGCTTGGAGATTACAGGGGGCGAGCAGTACTTC
CASSLEITGGEQYF
>TRBJ2-7|TRBD2|TRBV6-5|-
TGTGCCAGCAGTCCGGGACTAGCGGGCTACGAGCAGTACTTC
CASSPGLAGYEQYF
>TRBJ1-3|-|TRBV14|-
TGTGCCAGCAGCCCTGTCCAGGCCTTCTCTGGAAACACCATATATTTT
CASSPVQAFSGNTIYF
>TRBJ1-1|-|TRBV7-8|once
TGTGCCAGCAGCGATTACAGGGTGGCTTTCTTT
CASSDYRVAFF
>TRBJ1-1|-|TRBV10-2|-
TGCGCCAGCAGTGAGTCTAAGGGGGTCGACACTGAAGCTTTCTTT
CASSESKGVDTEAFF
>TRBJ2-6|TRBD1|TRBV7-9|-
TGTGCCAGCAGCTACTACACAGGGGACGGGGCCAACGTCCTGACTTTC
CASSYYTGDGANVLTF
>TRBJ1-4|TRBD1|TRBV28|-
TGTGCCAGCAGTACCGGGACAGGGTATGAAAAACTGTTTTTT
CASSTGTGYEKLFF
>TRBJ1-3|-|TRBV9|-
TGTGCCAGCAGCGTAGGCCCCCCCAGGCTCTCTGGAAACACCATATATTTT
CASSVGPPRLSGNTIYF
>TRBJ2-1|-|TRBV5-1|once
TGCGCCAGCAGCCATTCATTACAGGGATACAATGAGCAGTTCTTC
CASSHSLQGYNEQFF
>TRBJ2-1|TRBD1|TRBV10-3|-
TGTGCCATCAGTGACAGACAGGGGGGGCACAATGAGCAGTTCTTC
CAISDRQGGHNEQFF
>TRBJ2-3|TRBD2|TRBV6-4|once
TGTGCCAGCAGCAGCGGGGAGACAGATACGCAGTATTTT
CASSSGETDTQYF
>TRBJ1-1|-|TRBV5-6|-
TGTGCCAGCAGCTTCTGGGGGGGAAACACTGAAGCTTTCTTT
CASSFWGGNTEAFF
>TRBJ2-3|-|TRBV7-9|once
TGTGCCAGCAGCTTGAGTCGAAGCACAGATACGCAGTATTTT
CASSLSRSTDTQYF
>TRBJ1-1|TRBD1|TRBV29-1|-
TGCAGCGCGCTAACAGGGGTAGCGAACACTGAAGCTTTCTTT
CSALTGVANTEAFF
>TRBJ1-1|-|TRBV19|-
TGTGCCAGTAGTATCGGTTACTCAAACACTGAAGCTTTCTTT
CASSIGYSNTEAFF
>TRBJ2-7|TRBD2|TRBV5-6|-
TGTGCTAGCAGCTTAAGAGCGGGGGGAACCTACGAGCAGTACTTC
CASSLRAGGTYEQYF
>TRBJ1-4|-|TRBV9|-
TGTGCCAGCAGCGGCTCGGGAGCCCCCGGGGTTGAAAAACTGTTTTTT
CASSGSGAPGVEKLFF
>TRBJ2-3|TRBD2|TRBV7-6|-
TGTGCCAGCAGCTTTGCGGGGGGAAGCACAGATACGCAGTATTTT
CASSFAGGSTDTQYF
>TRBJ1-6|-|TRBV19|-
TGTGCCAGTGACTCCTGGCCGGCGAGTGATTCACCCCTCCACTTT
CASDSWPASDSPLHF
>TRBJ2-5|-|TRBV18|-
TGTGCCAGCTCACCACCGGAGTTTGGCGGTTCTCAAGAGACCCAGTACTTC
CASSPPEFGGSQETQYF
>TRBJ1-1|TRBD1|TRBV4-1|-
TGCGCCAGCAGCCAAAGCCGGCAGGGGGGAACTGAAGCTTTCTTT
CASSQSRQGGTEAFF
>TRBJ2-3|TRBD1|TRBV2|-
TGTGCCAGCAGTTTGACAGGGATTGGCACAGATACGCAGTATTTT
CASSLTGIGTDTQYF
>TRBJ1-4|TRBD1|TRBV5-4|-
TGTGCCAGCAGCTTACAGGGGGCCGCAACTAATGAAAAACTGTTTTTT
CASSLQGAATNEKLFF
>TRBJ2-1|-|TRBV2|-
TGTGCCAGCAGGTACCGGGGGAATGAGCAGTTCTTC
CASRYRGNEQFF
>TRBJ1-5|-|TRBV6-5|-
TGTGCCAGCAGTTGGGGAAGAGGGCGCAATCAGCCCCAGCATTTT
CASSWGRGRNQPQHF
>TRBJ2-3|TRBD2|TRBV5-1|-
TGCGCCAGCAGAGTAGCGGGGGCGACGGTTACGCAGTATTTT
CASRVAGATVTQYF
>TRBJ2-1|TRBD1|TRBV28|-
TGTGCCAGCAGTGGACAGGGGAGGACAAATGAGCAGTTCTTC
CASSGQGRTNEQFF
>TRBJ2-5|TRBD1|TRBV5-1|-
TGCGCCAGCAGCTTGCGAAAAGGGGGCTTGTGGGAGACCCAGTACTTC
CASSLRKGGLWETQYF
>TRBJ1-2|TRBD1|TRBV4-1|-
TGCGCCAGCAGCCAGGACAGGCCCCAAGGCTACACCTTC
CASSQDRPQGYTF
>TRBJ1-5|TRBD1|TRBV2|few
TGTGCCAGCAGCGTTGACAGGGTACAGCCCCAGCATTTT
CASSVDRVQPQHF
>TRBJ2-5|TRBD1|TRBV4-2|-
TGTGCCAGCAGCCAAGCCAGGACAGGGCCCCAAGAGACCCAGTACTTC
CASSQARTGPQETQYF
>TRBJ2-1|TRBD2|TRBV7-6|-
TGTGCCAGCAGCTCAATTAGCGGGGGTTATTCCTACAATGAGCAGTTCTTC
CASSSISGGYSYNEQFF
>TRBJ2-1|TRBD2|TRBV19|-
TGTGCCAGTAGTATGACGGGGGGAACCCCCTACAATGAGCAGTTCTTC
CASSMTGGTPYNEQFF
>TRBJ2-1|TRBD1|TRBV30|-
TGTGCCTGGGAGGGACAGGGGGCGAATGAGCAGTTCTTC
CAWEGQGANEQFF
>TRBJ1-3|-|TRBV4-1|few
TGCGCCAGCAGCCAAGCGGGGGGTCGGGGAAACACCATATATTTT
CASSQAGGRGNTIYF
>TRBJ1-5|TRBD1|TRBV30|-
TGTGCCTGGAGCCCTGGACAGGCTGGACATCAGCCCCAGCATTTT
CAWSPGQAGHQPQHF
>TRBJ1-1|-|TRBV7-3|-
TGTGCCAGCAGCTTATACAGGGAGGGTGAAGCTTTCTTT
CASSLYREGEAFF
>TRBJ2-2|-|TRBV7-6|-
TGTGCCAGCAGCTTAGGGGCGGGCGGGGAGCTGTTTTTT
CASSLGAGGELFF
>TRBJ1-1|TRBD1|TRBV5-4|-
TGTGCCAGCAGCCCACAACAGGGGAAGCAGGAAGCTTTCTTT
CASSPQQGKQEAFF
>TRBJ1-2|-|TRBV27|-
TGTGCCAGCAGTTCCCACGACAGATCCGCAACCGATAACTATGGCTACACCTTC
CASSSHDRSATDNYGYTF
>TRBJ2-1|-|TRBV6-5|once
TGTGCCAGCAGTTACGGGTCGGACTATTCGAGTGAGCAGTTCTTC
CASSYGSDYSSEQFF
>TRBJ2-7|TRBD2|TRBV4-1|-
TGCGCCAGCAGCCAAGACTCGTTTCGGGGGGACGATGGGCAGTACTTC
CASSQDSFRGDDGQYF
>TRBJ2-5|-|TRBV5-1|-
TGCGCCAGCAGCTTGTTCAGCCAAGAGACCCAGTACTTC
CASSLFSQETQYF
>TRBJ2-7|-|TRBV6-1|-
TGTGCCAGCAGTGAATGGGACACCTCCTACGAGCAGTACTTC
CASSEWDTSYEQYF
>TRBJ2-7|-|TRBV5-6|-
TGTGCCAGCAGCTCGGGACACCTTACCTACGAGCAGTACTTC
CASSSGHLTYEQYF
>TRBJ1-2|TRBD1|TRBV30|-
TGTGCCTGGTCGACAGGGGGCGCCTATGGCTACACCTTC
CAWSTGGAYGYTF